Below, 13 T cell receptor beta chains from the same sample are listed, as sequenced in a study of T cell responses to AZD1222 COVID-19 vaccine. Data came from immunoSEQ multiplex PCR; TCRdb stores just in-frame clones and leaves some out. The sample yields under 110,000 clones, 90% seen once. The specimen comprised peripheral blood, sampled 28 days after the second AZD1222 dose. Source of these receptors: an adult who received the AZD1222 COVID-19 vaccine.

The DNA of the CDR3 is TGTGCCAGCAGACCAAAGTCCGGGACAGGGAGCTACGAGCAGTACTTC. Encoded protein: CASRPKSGTGSYEQYF. The rearrangement links TRBV7-6 to TRBJ2-7, with TRBD1 identical over 9 bases. V was pared by 6 bases and J by 3 bases, with 12 bases of the junction left unmatched. The germline V gene encodes CDR1 SGHVS and CDR2 FNYEAQ. The CDR3 extends over 16 amino acids.

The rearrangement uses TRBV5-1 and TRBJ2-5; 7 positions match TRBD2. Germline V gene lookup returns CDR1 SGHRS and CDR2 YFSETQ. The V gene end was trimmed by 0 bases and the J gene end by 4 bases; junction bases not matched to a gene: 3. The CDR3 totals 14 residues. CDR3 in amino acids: CASSLGTRPETQYF. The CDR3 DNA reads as TGCGCCAGCAGCTTGGGGACTAGGCCAGAGACCCAGTACTTC.

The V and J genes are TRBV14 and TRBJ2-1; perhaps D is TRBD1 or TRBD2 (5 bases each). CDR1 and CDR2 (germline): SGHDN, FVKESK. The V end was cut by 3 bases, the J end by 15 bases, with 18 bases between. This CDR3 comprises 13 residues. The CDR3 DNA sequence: TGTGCCAGCAGCCATTCCGGCGGGCAGGGCCCGTTCTTC. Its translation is CASSHSGGQGPFF.

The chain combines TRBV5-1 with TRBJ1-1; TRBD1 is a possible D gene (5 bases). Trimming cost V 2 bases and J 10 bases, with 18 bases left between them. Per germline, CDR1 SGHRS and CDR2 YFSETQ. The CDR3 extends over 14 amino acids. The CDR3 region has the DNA TGCGCCAGCAGCTTCGGATCCGGGACCCTCGGAGCTTTCTTT. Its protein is CASSFGSGTLGAFF.

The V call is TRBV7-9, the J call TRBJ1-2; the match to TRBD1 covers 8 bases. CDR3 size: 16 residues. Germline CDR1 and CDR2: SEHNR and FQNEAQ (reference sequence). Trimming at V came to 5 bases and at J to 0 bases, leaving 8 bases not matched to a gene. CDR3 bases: TGTGCCAGCAGCCAGGCCGGGACAGGAACTAACTATGGCTACACCTTC. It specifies CASSQAGTGTNYGYTF.

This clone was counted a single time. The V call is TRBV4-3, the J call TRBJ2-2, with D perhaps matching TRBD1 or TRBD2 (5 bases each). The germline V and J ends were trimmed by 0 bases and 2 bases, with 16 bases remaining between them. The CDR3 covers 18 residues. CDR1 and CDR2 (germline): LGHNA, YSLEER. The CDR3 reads CASSQDLVGDGNTGELFF. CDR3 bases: TGCGCCAGCAGCCAAGATCTGGTCGGGGACGGAAACACCGGGGAGCTGTTTTTT.

CDR3 in DNA: TGTGCCACCAGGCCCCCCTTATGGAGAAACACCATATATTTT. Encoded protein: CATRPPLWRNTIYF. V usage is TRBV24-1 and J usage is TRBJ1-3; D is undetermined. The V end lost 7 bases, the J end lost 5 bases, and 14 bases lay between the germline ends. This CDR3 is 14 amino acids long. Germline values: CDR1 KGHDR, CDR2 SFDVKD.

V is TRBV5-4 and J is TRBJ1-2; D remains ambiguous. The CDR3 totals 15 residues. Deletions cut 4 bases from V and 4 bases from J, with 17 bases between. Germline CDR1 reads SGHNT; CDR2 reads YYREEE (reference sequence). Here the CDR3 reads CASSPEQALGYGYTF. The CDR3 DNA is TGTGCCAGCAGCCCGGAGCAGGCCCTAGGCTATGGCTACACCTTC.

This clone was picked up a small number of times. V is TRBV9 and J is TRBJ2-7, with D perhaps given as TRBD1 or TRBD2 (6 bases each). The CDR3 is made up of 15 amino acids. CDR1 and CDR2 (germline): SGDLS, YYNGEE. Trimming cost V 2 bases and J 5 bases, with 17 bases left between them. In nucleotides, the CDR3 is TGTGCCAGCAGCGTCCAATCGGGGGCTAGGGACGAGCAGTACTTC. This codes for CASSVQSGARDEQYF.

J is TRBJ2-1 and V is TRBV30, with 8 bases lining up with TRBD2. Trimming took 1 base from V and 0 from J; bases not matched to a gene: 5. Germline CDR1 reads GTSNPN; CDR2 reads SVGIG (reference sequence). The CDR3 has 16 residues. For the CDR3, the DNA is TGTGCCTGGAGTGGATTAGCGGGGAGCTCCTACAATGAGCAGTTCTTC. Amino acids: CAWSGLAGSSYNEQFF.

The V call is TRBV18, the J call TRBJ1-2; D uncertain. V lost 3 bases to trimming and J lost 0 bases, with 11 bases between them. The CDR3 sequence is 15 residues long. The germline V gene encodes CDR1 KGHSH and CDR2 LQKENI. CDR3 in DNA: TGTGCCAGCTCACCCGGACTGGAGACTAACTATGGCTACACCTTC. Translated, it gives CASSPGLETNYGYTF.

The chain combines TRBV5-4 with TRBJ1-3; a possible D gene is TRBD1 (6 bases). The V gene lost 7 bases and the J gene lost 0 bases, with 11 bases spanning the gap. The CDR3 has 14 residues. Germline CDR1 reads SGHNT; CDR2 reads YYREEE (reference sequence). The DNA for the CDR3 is TGTGCCAGCTCTACAGGGCCCTCTGGAAACACCATATATTTT. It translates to CASSTGPSGNTIYF.

CDR3 coding DNA: TGTGCCAGCAGTTACTCGAGTGTGGGTGGGGGCTCTAGCAATCAGCCCCAGCATTTT. Its translation is CASSYSSVGGGSSNQPQHF. The chain carries TRBV6-2 or TRBV6-3 and TRBJ1-5, with D perhaps TRBD1 (6 bases). Trimming removed 0 bases from V and 0 bases from J, with 18 bases in between. Germline lookup yields CDR1 MNHEY and CDR2 SVGEGT. This CDR3 spans 19 amino acids.